This TCR beta chain was recorded in a study of T cell responses to AZD1222 COVID-19 vaccine. The study's findings and limits: White British donors predominated, females outnumbered males, and clonal diversity was possibly underestimated.

In this sample, this clone turned up once. Its target is not known. Germline V gene data show CDR1 as MDHEN and CDR2 as SYDVKM. The CDR3 loop spans 13 amino acids. With V trimmed by 7 bases and J by 8 bases, 6 bases remained unmatched. Clones were read by immunoSEQ multiplex PCR, and TCRdb kept only the in-frame ones, dropping some. The table has about 150,000 clones, roughly 93% seen once. Specimen: peripheral blood, collected on day 0 of AZD1222 vaccination. This sequence originates from an adult in good health. V is TRBV28 and J is TRBJ1-2; 11 bases match TRBD1. CDR3 nucleotides: TGTGCCAGCACATTGGGACAGGGGGGAGGCTACACCTTC. Residues: CASTLGQGGGYTF.